These T cell receptor beta chains were read from a single sample in a study of CD8 T cells in Susac syndrome. TCRdb passed the immunoSEQ multiplex PCR reads through MiXCR, listing each CDR3 protein once. Seen here are approximately 140,000 distinct CDR3 sequences, 90% to 95% observed once, and the top ten hold around 0.11%. The material sequenced was CD4+ T cells from PBMCs. All receptors come from a human donor with multiple sclerosis. CDR3s leave out the opening cysteine and the closing phenylalanine or tryptophan. The D gene is left open where the match is weak.

TRBJ2-3	TRBV4-1	NA	ASSQDRYTDTQY
TRBJ1-6	TRBV18	TRBD1	ASSGTAKNSPLH
TRBJ2-7	TRBV20-1	TRBD2	SAMSQAGGYSYEQY
TRBJ2-3	TRBV28	TRBD1	ASSRQGIRTDTQY
TRBJ2-1	TRBV20-1	NA	SGPLSHEQF
TRBJ1-1	TRBV14	NA	ASSQGAIGWREAF
TRBJ1-1	TRBV12-3/TRBV12-4	NA	ASSFNSMNTEAF
TRBJ2-3	TRBV5-4	TRBD2	ASSLVSSGSVNTQY
TRBJ2-6	TRBV18	NA	ASSPGRNSGANVLT
TRBJ1-2	TRBV20-1	TRBD1	SAEDNRGLNGYT
TRBJ1-3	TRBV7-2	NA	ASSLASGSENTIY
TRBJ1-2	TRBV28	NA	ATNQGSLVGYT
TRBJ2-7	TRBV7-2	NA	ASSSDSTQQY
TRBJ1-2	TRBV9	NA	ASRRDIQANYGYT
TRBJ2-7	TRBV3-1	NA	ASSQDSFAGNYYEQY
TRBJ1-3	TRBV7-2	NA	ASSLSVLTGNTIY
TRBJ2-2	TRBV3-1	TRBD1	ASSQRQGFRELF
TRBJ2-3	TRBV2	TRBD1	ATKRDRGLADTQY
TRBJ2-6	TRBV27	NA	ASSYRNSGANVLT
TRBJ2-5	TRBV7-3	NA	ASSWRGEETQY
TRBJ1-5	TRBV19	TRBD1	ASMAPGQGFHQPQH
TRBJ2-7	TRBV7-2	TRBD2	ASSGRTRFYEQY
TRBJ2-5	TRBV29-1	NA	SAKPQETQY
TRBJ1-6	TRBV27	NA	ASRPGQTYSPLH
TRBJ2-1	TRBV12-3/TRBV12-4	TRBD1	ASVDYRGHNEQF
TRBJ1-2	TRBV3-1	NA	ASSQAGFYGYT
TRBJ1-1	TRBV29-1	NA	SVELFQGLNTEAF
TRBJ2-3	TRBV27	TRBD1	ASRGTGAGDTQY
TRBJ2-1	TRBV20-1	NA	SATGEFIEQF
TRBJ2-7	TRBV27	NA	ASSPNRQGGKY
TRBJ2-1	TRBV5-1	TRBD1	ASSLIGGQYNEQF
TRBJ2-3	TRBV2	NA	ASSPRGSTDTQY
TRBJ2-2	TRBV5-1	NA	ASSEGHDTGELF
TRBJ2-5	TRBV6-5	NA	ASSYSIFQETQY
TRBJ2-3	TRBV5-6	TRBD2	ASSLATSGLLKADTQY
TRBJ1-1	TRBV27	NA	ASANQGMNTEAF
TRBJ2-3	TRBV29-1	TRBD2	SVSGRGADTQY
TRBJ1-1	TRBV29-1	NA	SVSFVGANTEAF
TRBJ2-3	TRBV12-3/TRBV12-4	NA	ASGDRDSDTQY
TRBJ2-7	TRBV20-1	NA	SASNKLFSYEQY
TRBJ1-2	TRBV29-1	NA	SVDETGYGYT
TRBJ1-5	TRBV20-1	NA	SARAWAEYNQPQH
TRBJ1-1	TRBV24-1	NA	ATSVGRSEAF
TRBJ2-7	TRBV12-3/TRBV12-4	NA	ASSSGDRYEQY
TRBJ2-3	TRBV24-1	NA	ATSDPPVTDTQY
TRBJ1-2	TRBV20-1	NA	SAIGRFGYT
TRBJ2-1	TRBV12-3/TRBV12-4	TRBD1	ASRSTGGSYNEQF
TRBJ1-6	TRBV12-3/TRBV12-4	NA	ASSLGPPPLH
TRBJ1-1	TRBV19	NA	ASTPRVPNTEAF
TRBJ2-1	TRBV3-1	NA	ASSPGPIAPNEQF
TRBJ2-2	TRBV9	NA	ASSAGLVRDGELF
TRBJ2-5	TRBV4-1	NA	ASSQDTTGQETQY
TRBJ2-5	TRBV15	TRBD1	ATSRGGQGETQY
TRBJ2-5	TRBV20-1	NA	SAVGETQY
TRBJ1-6	TRBV9	NA	ASSVKGGDSPLH
TRBJ2-3	TRBV28	NA	ATYGGSDTQY
TRBJ2-1	TRBV29-1	NA	SARGIVGGLLEDEQF
TRBJ2-7	TRBV6-2/TRBV6-3	TRBD2	ASISSGGSYEQY
TRBJ2-5	TRBV29-1	TRBD1	SALQGALQETQY
TRBJ2-5	TRBV5-1	NA	ASSGTGLLQETQY